This passage covers 10 T cell receptor beta chains from one sample sequenced in a study of control samples from healthy donors and cancer patients. Clones were sequenced by immunoSEQ multiplex PCR, and TCRdb holds only the in-frame ones, with some missing. Found here are 170,000 or so clones, roughly 92% of them singletons; the top ten hold 1.3%. The sample comprised blood. These receptors all stem from a woman aged 18-29 years in good health.

The rearrangement joins TRBV12-3 or TRBV12-4 to TRBJ2-7; D might be TRBD2 (6 bases). V was trimmed by 3 bases and J by 7 bases, leaving 10 bases between them. The CDR3 contains 12 residues. CDR3 coding DNA: TGTGCCAGCAGTTTTGGGGGGTCGGAGCAGTACTTC. The encoded protein is CASSFGGSEQYF.

The chain has TRBV6-6 and TRBJ2-2, with a tentative D call TRBD1 (5 bases). V lost 4 bases, J lost 2 bases, and 8 bases lay in between. This CDR3 contains 14 residues. Germline CDR1 reads MNHNY; CDR2 reads SVGAGI (reference sequence). The DNA of the CDR3 is TGTGCCAGCAGTTCCAGGGCTAACACCGGGGAGCTGTTTTTT. Translating gives CASSSRANTGELFF.

The gene calls are TRBV10-3 and TRBJ1-1, with D unclear. The CDR3 is 15 amino acids. Trimming removed 3 bases from V and 0 bases from J, with 11 bases in between. From germline, CDR1 is ENHRY and CDR2 SYGVKD. CDR3 nucleotides: TGTGCCATCAGTGAACTAGGAGGAATGAACACTGAAGCTTTCTTT. This codes for CAISELGGMNTEAFF.

The chain uses TRBV28 and TRBJ1-4, with D tentatively TRBD1 (6 bases). This CDR3 is 14 amino acids long. Germline V CDR1 and CDR2: MDHEN, SYDVKM. Trimming removed 2 bases at V and 8 bases at J, with 12 bases between. CDR3 bases: TGTGCCAGCAGTTTAGGGGGGGGCGAGGAAAAACTGTTTTTT. This codes for CASSLGGGEEKLFF.

CDR3 nucleotide sequence: TGTGCCAGCAGCCAAGATCTTGTAACCGCATACGAGCAGTACTTC. Translating it yields CASSQDLVTAYEQYF. The chain uses TRBV3-1 (or the pseudogene TRBV3-2) and TRBJ2-7; no clear D. V shed 0 bases and J shed 4 bases, with 13 bases lying between them. The length of the CDR3 is 15 residues. Germline V CDR1 and CDR2: LGHDT, YNNKEL (reference sequence).

The chain joins TRBV5-3 to TRBJ2-1; 8 bases line up with TRBD2. TRBV5-3 is an ORF, and what it does is uncertain. CDR3 size: 17 residues. After removal of 4 bases from V and 1 base from J, the junction contained 10 bases not matched to a gene. CDR3 loop: CARSPRVAGKSYNEQFF. The CDR3 bases are TGTGCCAGAAGCCCACGAGTAGCGGGGAAATCCTACAATGAGCAGTTCTTC.

V gene TRBV5-4 combines with J gene TRBJ2-7; 8 nucleotides line up with TRBD1. Trimming cost V 0 bases and J 10 bases; bases outside gene matches: 9. Germline CDR1 is SGHNT and CDR2 is YYREEE (reference sequence). This CDR3 region has 14 residues. CDR3 coding DNA: TGTGCCAGCAGCTTGGCCGGACAGGGAGGAAAACAGTACTTC. Translated, it gives CASSLAGQGGKQYF.

The chain couples TRBV4-1 to TRBJ2-5; TRBD1 is a possible D gene (5 bases). V was trimmed by 1 base and J by 5 bases, leaving 14 bases between them. The CDR3 covers 15 residues. Germline lookup yields CDR1 MGHRA and CDR2 YSYEKL. CDR3 DNA: TGCGCCAGCAGCCAAGTGGGTCAGGGTTGGGAGACCCAGTACTTC. Translated: CASSQVGQGWETQYF.

The V call is TRBV24-1, the J call TRBJ1-5; D not resolved. V was pared by 9 bases and J by 8 bases, with 13 bases between. Germline loops: CDR1 KGHDR, CDR2 SFDVKD. The CDR3 sequence is 12 residues long. The CDR3 is CATQREVEPQHF. The CDR3 DNA follows: TGTGCCACCCAAAGAGAGGTTGAGCCCCAGCATTTT.

The chain links TRBV6-6 to TRBJ2-7; no definite D call. V was clipped by 2 bases and J by 7 bases, with 15 bases between them. The CDR3 runs 14 residues. CDR1 and CDR2 (germline): MNHNY, SVGAGI (reference sequence). The DNA for the CDR3 is TGTGCCAGCAGTTACCTGGCAGGATCCGGGGAGCAGTACTTC. Residues: CASSYLAGSGEQYF.